A single sample is the source of the 8 T cell receptor beta chains below, sequenced in a study of tumor-infiltrating lymphocytes in primary liver carcinoma. Between about 19 and 34 mg of unsorted bulk tissue served as the source from which RNA and DNA were co-extracted. A primer matching the constant region was used to make TCR beta cDNA from approximately 0.55 ug of total RNA. Library construction for TCR beta comprised three nested multiplex PCR rounds performed with slightly modified ARM-PCR. Amplification in the first two PCR rounds was performed using TRBV1-TRBV30 forward primers and a C-beta reverse primer for approximately 10 cycles each. TCRdb reprocessed the multiplex PCR reads via MiXCR and lists one record per CDR3 protein. Among 95,000 to 150,000 distinct CDR3 sequences listed, approximately 71% were seen once. Material for sequencing was tumor-adjacent normal liver tissue. The receptors stem from a woman aged 60 to 75 with primary liver carcinoma and hepatitis B virus infection.

On this clonotype itself: Germline is not matched at one junction end, which may reflect a read error. The chain has TRBV6-2 or TRBV6-3 and TRBJ2-7; D unclear. The CDR3 runs 14 residues. Germline lookup yields CDR1 MNHEY and CDR2 SVGEGT. The CDR3 coding sequence is TGTGCCAGCAGTCCTGGTCGATTGACTTACGAGCAGTGCTTC. Protein product: CASSPGRLTYEQCF.

In the case of this clonotype: An end of the junction differs from the germline gene, which may be a read error. V is TRBV11-1 and J is TRBJ2-3, with 9 positions matching TRBD2. The CDR3 consists of 14 residues. Germline V gene sequence: CDR1 SGHAT, CDR2 FQDESV (reference sequence). CDR3 in DNA: TGTGCCAGCAGCTTAAGGCAACGCGCGGGAGGGTCTCGCTTT. It specifies CASSLRQRAGGSRF. Based on the CDR3 plus reference TRBV11-1 and TRBJ2-3, the full variable domain is EAEVAQSPRYKITEKSQAVAFWCDPISGHATLYWYRQILGQGPELLVQFQDESVVDDSQLPKDRFSAERLKGVDSTLKIQPAELGDSAMYLCASSLRQRAGGSRFGPGTRLTVL.

This clonotype has ten or more counts. The rearrangement uses TRBV29-1 and TRBJ2-7; 12 nucleotides match TRBD2. This CDR3 has 15 amino acids. Germline V gene lookup returns CDR1 SQVTM and CDR2 ANQGSEA. With V trimmed by 6 bases and J by 2 bases, 8 bases remained unmatched. CDR3 amino acids: CSVTRGLAGPYEQYF. The CDR3 DNA reads as TGCAGCGTGACCAGAGGACTAGCGGGGCCCTACGAGCAGTACTTC.

The chain recombines TRBV6-5 with TRBJ1-2, with D tentatively TRBD1 (5 bases). Trimming removed 7 bases at V and 6 bases at J, with 18 bases between. Per the germline V gene, CDR1 is MNHEY and CDR2 is SVGAGI. The CDR3 is 14 amino acids. CDR3 protein: CASNSRQNTNGYTF. The CDR3 DNA reads as TGTGCCAGCAATTCTAGACAGAACACAAATGGCTACACCTTC.

This clonotype was detected once. A much larger clone lies a single base off, so this may be a read error. The V and J genes are TRBV28 and TRBJ2-7; tentative D call: TRBD2 (6 bases). This CDR3 region has 14 residues. From germline, CDR1 is MDHEN and CDR2 SYDVKM. The CDR3 loop is CVSSSSRETYEQYF. Written as DNA, the CDR3 is TGTGTCAGCAGTTCTTCACGGGAGACCTACGAGCAGTACTTC.

With respect to this clonotype: Here the CDR3 omits its conserved ending phenylalanine or tryptophan, so a read error is the likely source. The DNA is omitted, as the CDR3 cannot be located on it reliably, and the CDR3 follows TCRdb's listing. The rearrangement links TRBV6-2 or TRBV6-3 to TRBJ2-1. The CDR3 is made up of 13 amino acids, end residues included. In germline, CDR1 is MNHEY, CDR2 SVGEGT. CDR3 in amino acids: CASMVTANNEQIS.

About this clonotype: Without the conserved terminal phenylalanine or tryptophan, this CDR3 likely stems from a read error. V is TRBV12-3 or TRBV12-4 and J is TRBJ2-4, with D possibly being TRBD1 (5 bases). This CDR3 is 15 amino acids long. Trimming shortened V by 7 bases and J by 2 bases, and 15 bases separated the two germline ends. CDR3 DNA: TGTGCCAGCAATCGGGCCACAGGAACCAAAAACATTCAGTACCTC. This codes for CASNRATGTKNIQYL.

With respect to this clonotype: A single base separates this from a much larger clone, so it may be a read error. The J gene is TRBJ2-1, the V gene TRBV6-5; 10 bases are shared with TRBD1. The CDR3 is made up of 15 amino acids. Germline loops: CDR1 MNHEY, CDR2 SVGAGI. This CDR3 is CASRTRDRGRDEHFF. DNA for the CDR3: TGTGCCAGCAGGACGAGGGACAGGGGAAGGGATGAGCACTTCTTC.